Shown below are 21 T cell receptor beta chains from a single sample sequenced in a study of T cell changes during pregnancy in multiple sclerosis. Profiling relied on immunoSEQ multiplex PCR, and the TCRdb table lists in-frame clones only, not all of them. Found here are 100,000 or so clones, under 95% of them singletons; the top ten hold roughly 0.95%. The sequences come from peripheral blood, collected after pregnancy. These receptors were obtained from a female donor with multiple sclerosis, enrolled in a pregnancy study.

The CDR3 sequence: CASSSRDRGTDTQYF. The CDR3 nucleotides read TGTGCCAGCAGCTCCCGGGACAGGGGCACAGATACGCAGTATTTT. This sequence joins TRBV7-3 and TRBJ2-3; 9 bases align to TRBD1. Trimming cost V 4 bases and J 1 base; bases outside gene matches: 3. The CDR3 spans 15 residues. Germline CDR1 and CDR2: SGHTA and FQGTGA.

The chain combines TRBV28 with TRBJ1-4, with 7 nucleotides matching TRBD1. The CDR3 is 15 residues long. The V and J ends lost 5 bases and 7 bases, in that order; junction bases with no gene match: 10. CDR1 and CDR2 (germline): MDHEN, SYDVKM. The CDR3 sequence: CASSAGGTFFEKLFF. In DNA form, the CDR3 reads TGTGCCAGCAGTGCAGGGGGGACGTTTTTTGAAAAACTGTTTTTT.

The chain has TRBV7-2 and TRBJ1-1, with a tentative D call TRBD1 (5 bases). CDR1 and CDR2 (germline): SGHTA, FQGNSA. The CDR3 has 15 residues. The V and J ends lost 5 bases and 4 bases respectively, with 17 bases between them. The CDR3 spells CASSPRLGGATEAFF. CDR3 nucleotide sequence: TGTGCCAGCAGCCCTCGATTAGGAGGGGCCACTGAAGCTTTCTTT.

The chain joins TRBV14 to TRBJ2-7; 12 positions agree with TRBD2. The CDR3 loop spans 15 amino acids. Germline lookup yields CDR1 SGHDN and CDR2 FVKESK. V shed 3 bases and J 0 bases; nucleotides not matched to a gene: 0. CDR3 in amino acids: CASSQTSGSSYEQYF. In DNA form, the CDR3 reads TGTGCCAGCAGCCAGACTAGCGGGAGCTCCTACGAGCAGTACTTC.

This clone showed up just once. Other DNA variants within this sample encode the same CDR3. The chain uses TRBV19 and TRBJ1-2, with D perhaps TRBD1 (6 bases). The CDR3 spans 13 residues. V gave up 3 bases and J gave up 2 bases, with 7 bases separating them. The germline CDR1 and CDR2 sequences are LNHDA and SQIVND (reference sequence). CDR3 amino acids: CASSIDRNYGYTF. CDR3 nucleotides: TGTGCCAGTAGTATCGACAGGAACTATGGCTACACCTTC.

The V gene is TRBV29-1, the J gene TRBJ1-4, with 8 bases that match TRBD1. The J segment lost 4 bases and the V segment lost 8 bases, leaving 3 bases of the junction unmatched. Germline V gene lookup returns CDR1 SQVTM and CDR2 ANQGSEA. The CDR3 totals 12 residues. CDR3 sequence reads: CSYRGDNEKLFF. The CDR3 DNA is TGCAGCTACAGGGGGGATAATGAAAAACTGTTTTTT.

The V and J genes are TRBV5-5 and TRBJ2-4; D is possibly TRBD2 (6 bases). With 4 bases removed from V and 1 base from J, the gap between germline ends came to 18 bases. The CDR3 is made up of 17 amino acids. Germline values: CDR1 SGHKS, CDR2 YYEKEE (reference sequence). Here the CDR3 DNA reads TGTGCCAGCAGCGCGGAGGGCCGGGGATTGGCCAAAAACATTCAGTACTTC. Protein sequence: CASSAEGRGLAKNIQYF.

In DNA form, the CDR3 reads TGTGCCAGCAACGTAAGGCCTGGAGCCTACAATGAGCAGTTCTTC. The encoded protein is CASNVRPGAYNEQFF. The V and J genes are TRBV7-9 and TRBJ2-1; D call uncertain. Deletions cut 7 bases from V and 2 bases from J, with 15 bases between. The CDR3 has 15 residues. Looked up from germline, CDR1 is SEHNR and CDR2 is FQNEAQ (reference sequence).

The V call is TRBV19, the J call TRBJ2-7; D is perhaps TRBD1 (5 bases). The CDR3 has 14 residues. Trimming pared 6 bases from V and 3 bases from J, leaving 15 bases between. Per germline, CDR1 LNHDA and CDR2 SQIVND (reference sequence). CDR3 residues: CASSLKGKGYEQYF. DNA of the CDR3: TGTGCCAGTAGCCTGAAGGGGAAGGGCTACGAGCAGTACTTC.

The chain combines TRBV27 with TRBJ2-1; 12 bases map to TRBD2. The ends lost 1 base at V and 7 bases at J; junction bases unmatched: 5. Germline V gene lookup returns CDR1 MNHEY and CDR2 SMNVEV (reference sequence). The length of the CDR3 is 16 residues. This CDR3 is CASSLWASGRGNEQFF. The CDR3 region has the DNA TGTGCCAGCAGTTTATGGGCTAGCGGGAGGGGTAATGAGCAGTTCTTC.

This clone was observed a single time. The chain recombines TRBV7-9 with TRBJ2-5; possible D gene TRBD2, 6 bases. This CDR3 has 15 amino acids. The V gene lost 4 bases and the J gene lost 5 bases, with 17 bases spanning the gap. Per the germline V gene, CDR1 is SEHNR and CDR2 is FQNEAQ (reference sequence). The CDR3 DNA reads as TGTGCCAGCAGCTCCCTAGACGGGAGTCAGGAGACCCAGTACTTC. It specifies CASSSLDGSQETQYF.

The chain recombines TRBV7-9 with TRBJ1-2; D is unclear. The CDR3 has 14 amino acids. V lost 6 bases to trimming and J lost 6 bases, with 17 bases between them. Germline V gene sequence: CDR1 SEHNR, CDR2 FQNEAQ (reference sequence). CDR3 in DNA: TGTGCCAGCAGTCCATTTACTCGACGGGATGGCTACACCTTC. Translated: CASSPFTRRDGYTF.

This chain links TRBV9 with TRBJ1-1; 7 nucleotides line up with TRBD1. J was trimmed by 6 bases and V by 4 bases; bases with no gene match: 12. Germline-derived CDR1 and CDR2 are SGDLS and YYNGEE. CDR3 size: 15 residues. DNA for the CDR3: TGTGCCAGCAGCCGGTCGGGTGACAGGGCTTCTGAAGCTTTCTTT. As protein: CASSRSGDRASEAFF. Based on the CDR3 plus reference TRBV9 and TRBJ1-1, the full variable domain is DSGVTQTPKHLITATGQRVTLRCSPRSGDLSVYWYQQSLDQGLQFLIQYYNGEERAKGNILERFSAQQFPDLHSELNLSSLELGDSALYFCASSRSGDRASEAFFGQGTRLTVV.

The chain employs TRBV19 and TRBJ1-5, with D possibly being TRBD1 (6 bases). Trimming shortened V by 4 bases and J by 4 bases, and 14 bases separated the two germline ends. Germline CDR1 is LNHDA and CDR2 is SQIVND (reference sequence). The CDR3 covers 15 residues. The CDR3 nucleotides are TGTGCCAGTAGTAAAGGACAGAGCCCGAATCAGCCCCAGCATTTT. It encodes CASSKGQSPNQPQHF.

The chain uses TRBV6-5 and TRBJ1-3; no clear D gene. V was trimmed by 6 bases and J by 4 bases, leaving 10 bases between them. This CDR3 spans 13 amino acids. Germline V CDR1 and CDR2: MNHEY, SVGAGI. CDR3 sequence reads: CASSQVRGNTIYF. CDR3 bases: TGTGCCAGCAGCCAGGTCCGAGGAAACACCATATATTTT.

The chain links TRBV13 to TRBJ1-2; D may be TRBD1 (5 bases). V was trimmed by 4 bases and J by 2 bases, leaving 8 bases between them. Germline V lookup: CDR1 PRHDT, CDR2 FYEKMQ (reference sequence). This CDR3 is built from 13 residues. CDR3 sequence reads: CASSSRGNYGYTF. Here the CDR3 DNA reads TGTGCCAGCAGCTCCCGGGGGAACTATGGCTACACCTTC.

The chain combines TRBV19 with TRBJ2-7, with 12 positions matching TRBD2. Germline CDR1 is LNHDA and CDR2 is SQIVND (reference sequence). Trimming cost V 5 bases and J 6 bases; bases outside gene matches: 8. CDR3 size: 15 residues. In DNA, the CDR3 is TGTGCCAGTAGTCCGAGACTAGCGGGAGAGGGCGAGCAGTACTTC. This encodes CASSPRLAGEGEQYF.

CDR3 DNA sequence: TGTGCCAGCAGTCCTTGGACAGGGGGCAAGGAGACCCAGTACTTC. Translated, it gives CASSPWTGGKETQYF. The chain employs TRBV27 and TRBJ2-5; 11 bases align to TRBD1. Germline loops: CDR1 MNHEY, CDR2 SMNVEV (reference sequence). Trimming at V came to 5 bases and at J to 5 bases, leaving 7 bases not matched to a gene. The CDR3 has 15 amino acids.

V gene TRBV6-1 combines with J gene TRBJ2-7; D possibly corresponds to TRBD1 (6 bases). This CDR3 contains 13 residues. Germline CDR1 MNHNS, CDR2 SASEGT. With 5 bases removed from V and 1 base from J, the gap between germline ends came to 9 bases. For the CDR3, the DNA is TGTGCCAGCAGTTTCGGGACATCCTACGAGCAGTACTTC. This translates into CASSFGTSYEQYF.

This chain connects TRBV11-2 to TRBJ1-5; maybe TRBD1 (6 bases). The ends were cut back, 1 base at V and 1 base at J, with 8 bases in the middle. Germline V gene sequence: CDR1 SGHAT, CDR2 FQNNGV. This CDR3 has 15 residues. The CDR3: CASSLAQGSNQPQHF. CDR3 in DNA: TGTGCCAGCAGCTTAGCGCAGGGGAGCAATCAGCCCCAGCATTTT.

A note on this clone: The same CDR3 is also encoded by other DNA sequences in this sample. This sequence joins TRBV4-1 and TRBJ1-2; 8 bases agree with TRBD1. Germline lookup yields CDR1 MGHRA and CDR2 YSYEKL. V lost 3 bases to trimming and J lost 1 base; unmatched junction nucleotides: 4. The CDR3 spans 15 residues. CDR3 sequence reads: CASSQAGQGNYGYTF. In DNA form, the CDR3 reads TGCGCCAGCAGCCAGGCCGGACAGGGTAACTATGGCTACACCTTC.